This TCR beta chain was documented in a study of cytomegalovirus exposure and HLA in healthy donors. This clone was counted a few times. When sampled, the donors appeared nominally healthy, though they likely had unrecorded immune exposures. Trimming shortened V by 1 base and J by 7 bases, and 10 bases separated the two germline ends. This CDR3 has 13 amino acids. Germline V CDR1 and CDR2: SGHAT, FQNNGV. Researchers ran the PCR with 60 Vbeta and 13 Jbeta primers. This table comes from immunoSEQ multiplex PCR, and its TCRdb copy is limited to in-frame clones, with some not included. The top ten hold about 6% of the sample, which has some 120,000 clones, roughly 74% seen once.

The source material was PBMCs. The rearrangement joins TRBV11-2 to TRBJ1-1; D gene unclear. The receptor was isolated from a woman between 45 and 60 years old in good health and CMV-seropositive. This chain's CDR3 is CASSLGSGSEAFF. The CDR3 DNA is TGTGCCAGCAGCTTAGGTTCTGGTAGTGAAGCTTTCTTT.